The subject of this entry is one T cell receptor (beta chain). The antigen is not known. Using immunoSEQ multiplex PCR, the repertoire was profiled, and TCRdb retains in-frame clones only, with some absent. The table shows 2 million to 2.5 million clones, with 90% to 97% occurring only once. The CDR3 length is 13 residues. V lost 5 bases and J lost 7, with 14 bases in between. Per the germline V gene, CDR1 is SNHLY and CDR2 is FYNNEI. This entry is derived from a study of shared clonotypes between healthy human individuals. As for the study in general: Serving as donors were a couple of women and a few men, whose ages spanned 18 to 49. Study outcomes and limitations: Investigators collected only blood, and repertoires in tissues likely differ. When naive CD4 clonotypes were compared across a few donors, approximately 4.9% were shared.

From CD4+ cells came CD45RA+ naive and CD45RA-negative memory subsets. The J gene is TRBJ1-2, the V gene TRBV2, with D maybe TRBD1 (6 bases). What was sequenced was naive CD4+ T cells sorted from blood. Documented subset: CD45RA+ positively selected. The clonotype originates from a man younger than 35 in good health. The CDR3, as DNA: TGTGCCAGCAGTCAGCCACAGGGTCCTGGCTACACCTTC. It specifies CASSQPQGPGYTF.